One T cell receptor (beta chain) is described in this entry. This entry belongs to a study of blood T cell repertoires in COVID-19. Study-level background: T cells, B-cell-depleted T cells, or PBMCs provided the cDNA or gDNA that served as material.

Clones were read by immunoSEQ multiplex PCR, and TCRdb kept only the in-frame ones, dropping some. The sample has fewer than 400,000 clones, 65% to 90% seen once. Germline CDR1 is GTSNPN and CDR2 is SVGIG (reference sequence). The CDR3 totals 13 residues. V was clipped by 5 bases and J by 4 bases, with 14 bases between them. Specimen: PBMCs or T cells enriched from blood (not recorded which). This chain joins TRBV30 and TRBJ1-2; D may be TRBD1 (5 bases). The TCR sequence derives from a man under 40 who had recovered from COVID-19. CDR3 protein: CAWALGGSYGYTF. The CDR3 DNA follows: TGTGCCTGGGCCCTTGGGGGGAGCTATGGCTACACCTTC.